This T cell receptor (beta chain) was observed in a study of control samples from healthy donors and cancer patients. Trimming cost V 3 bases and J 1 base, with 12 bases left between them. Germline lookup yields CDR1 LNHDA and CDR2 SQIVND (reference sequence). CDR3 length: 16 amino acids. The repertoire was sequenced with immunoSEQ multiplex PCR; TCRdb's copy has only in-frame clones and lacks some. The sample has tens of thousands of clones; roughly 91% are singletons. The chain couples TRBV19 to TRBJ2-2, with no clear D. Sample: PBMCs. The receptor was isolated from a middle-aged man with lung cancer. CDR3 loop: CASSILTTMNTGELFF. CDR3 bases: TGTGCCAGTAGTATCTTGACAACTATGAACACCGGGGAGCTGTTTTTT.